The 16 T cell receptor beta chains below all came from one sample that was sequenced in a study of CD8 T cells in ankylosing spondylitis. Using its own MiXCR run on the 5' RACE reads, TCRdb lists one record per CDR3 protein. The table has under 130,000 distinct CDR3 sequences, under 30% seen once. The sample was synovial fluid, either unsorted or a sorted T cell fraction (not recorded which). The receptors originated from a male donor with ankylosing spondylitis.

The CDR3 region has the DNA TGTGCCAGCAGCCAAGAGTGGGGGTTAAATGAAAAACTGTTTTTT. Translation gives CASSQEWGLNEKLFF. The chain has TRBV3-1 and TRBJ1-4; TRBD1 might be the D (5 bases). The CDR3 extends over 15 amino acids. Trimming took off 0 bases at V and 5 bases at J, with 10 bases between the two ends. The germline gives CDR1 LGHDT, CDR2 YNNKEL (reference sequence).

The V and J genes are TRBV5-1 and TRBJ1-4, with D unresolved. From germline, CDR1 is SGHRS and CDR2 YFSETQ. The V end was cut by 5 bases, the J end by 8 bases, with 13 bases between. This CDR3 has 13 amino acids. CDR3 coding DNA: TGCGCCAGCAGTGACGGCTTTAGCGAAAAACTGTTTTTT. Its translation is CASSDGFSEKLFF.

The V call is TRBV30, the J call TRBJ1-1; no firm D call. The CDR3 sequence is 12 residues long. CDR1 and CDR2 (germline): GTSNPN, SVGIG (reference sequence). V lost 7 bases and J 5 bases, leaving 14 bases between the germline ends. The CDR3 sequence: CALKQSWTEAFF. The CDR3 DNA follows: TGTGCCTTGAAACAGTCTTGGACTGAAGCTTTCTTT.

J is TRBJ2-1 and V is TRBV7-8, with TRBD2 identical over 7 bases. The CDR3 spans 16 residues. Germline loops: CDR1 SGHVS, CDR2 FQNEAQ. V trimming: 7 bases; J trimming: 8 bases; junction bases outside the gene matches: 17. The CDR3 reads CASTHAVEGGPDEQFF. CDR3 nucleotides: TGTGCCAGCACTCATGCGGTAGAGGGAGGGCCCGATGAGCAGTTCTTC.

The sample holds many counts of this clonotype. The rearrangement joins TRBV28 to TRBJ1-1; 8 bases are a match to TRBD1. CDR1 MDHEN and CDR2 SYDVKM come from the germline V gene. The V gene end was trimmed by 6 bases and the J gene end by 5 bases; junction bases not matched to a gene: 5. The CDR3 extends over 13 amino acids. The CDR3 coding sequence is TGTGCCAGCAGCCCAGGGGGCAGGACTGAAGCTTTCTTT. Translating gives CASSPGGRTEAFF.

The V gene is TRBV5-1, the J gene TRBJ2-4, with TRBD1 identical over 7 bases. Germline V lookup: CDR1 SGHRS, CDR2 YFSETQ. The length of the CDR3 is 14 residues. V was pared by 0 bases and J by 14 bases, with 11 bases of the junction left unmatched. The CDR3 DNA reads TGCGCCAGCAGCTTGGGGGACAGCCGACCCGGAGAGTACTTC. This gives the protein CASSLGDSRPGEYF. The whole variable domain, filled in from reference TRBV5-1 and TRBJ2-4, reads KAGVTQTPRYLIKTRGQQVTLSCSPISGHRSVSWYQQTPGQGLQFLFEYFSETQRNKGNFPGRFSGRQFSNSRSEMNVSTLELGDSALYLCASSLGDSRPGEYFGAGTRLSVL.

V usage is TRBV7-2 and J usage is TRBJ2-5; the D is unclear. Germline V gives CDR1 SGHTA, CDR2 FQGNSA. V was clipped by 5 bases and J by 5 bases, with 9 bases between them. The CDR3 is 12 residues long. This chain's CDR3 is CASSPTMETQYF. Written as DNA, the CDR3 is TGTGCCAGCAGCCCAACAATGGAGACCCAGTACTTC.

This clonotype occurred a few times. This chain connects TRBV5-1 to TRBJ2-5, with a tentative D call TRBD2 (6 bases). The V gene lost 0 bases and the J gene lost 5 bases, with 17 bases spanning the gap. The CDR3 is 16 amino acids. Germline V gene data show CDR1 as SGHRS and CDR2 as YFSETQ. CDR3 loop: CASSLVMAHRGETQYF. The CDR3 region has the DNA TGCGCCAGCAGCTTGGTAATGGCCCACCGGGGGGAGACCCAGTACTTC.

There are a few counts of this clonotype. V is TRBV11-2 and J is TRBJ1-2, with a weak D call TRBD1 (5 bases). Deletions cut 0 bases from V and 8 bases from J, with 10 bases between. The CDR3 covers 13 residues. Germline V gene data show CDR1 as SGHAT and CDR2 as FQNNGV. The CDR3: CASSLDRELGYTF. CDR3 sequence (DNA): TGTGCCAGCAGCTTAGACAGGGAATTGGGCTACACCTTC.

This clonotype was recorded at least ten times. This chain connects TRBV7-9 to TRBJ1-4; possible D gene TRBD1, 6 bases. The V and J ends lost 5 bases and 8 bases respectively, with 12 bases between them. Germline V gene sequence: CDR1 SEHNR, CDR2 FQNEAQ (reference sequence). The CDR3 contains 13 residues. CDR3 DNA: TGTGCCAGCAGCCTTGACAGGAACGAAAAACTGTTTTTT. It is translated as CASSLDRNEKLFF. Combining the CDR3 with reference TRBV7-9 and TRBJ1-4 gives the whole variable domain DTGVSQNPRHKITKRGQNVTFRCDPISEHNRLYWYRQTLGQGPEFLTYFQNEAQLEKSRLLSDRFSAERPKGSFSTLEIQRTEQGDSAMYLCASSLDRNEKLFFGSGTQLSVL.

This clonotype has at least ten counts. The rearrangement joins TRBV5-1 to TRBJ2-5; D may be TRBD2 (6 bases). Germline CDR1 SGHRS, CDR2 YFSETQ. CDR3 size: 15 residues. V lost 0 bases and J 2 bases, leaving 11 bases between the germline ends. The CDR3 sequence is CASSLAGGLQETQYF. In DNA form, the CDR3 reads TGCGCCAGCAGCTTGGCCGGCGGACTACAAGAGACCCAGTACTTC.

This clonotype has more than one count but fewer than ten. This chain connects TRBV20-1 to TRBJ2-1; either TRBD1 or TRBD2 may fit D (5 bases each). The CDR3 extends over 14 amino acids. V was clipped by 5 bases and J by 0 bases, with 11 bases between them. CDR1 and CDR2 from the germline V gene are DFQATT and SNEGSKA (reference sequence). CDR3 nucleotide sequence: TGCAGTGCTCGGGGCCTTAGCTCCTACAATGAGCAGTTCTTC. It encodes CSARGLSSYNEQFF.

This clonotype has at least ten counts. CDR3 DNA: TGCGCCAGCAGACGTCAGGGGTCCGGGGGGGACACTGAAGCTTTCTTT. Translated, it gives CASRRQGSGGDTEAFF. The chain links TRBV5-1 to TRBJ1-1, with TRBD1 as a possible D gene (6 bases). Trimming took off 5 bases at V and 3 bases at J, with 20 bases between the two ends. Germline-derived CDR1 and CDR2 are SGHRS and YFSETQ. The CDR3 extends over 16 amino acids.

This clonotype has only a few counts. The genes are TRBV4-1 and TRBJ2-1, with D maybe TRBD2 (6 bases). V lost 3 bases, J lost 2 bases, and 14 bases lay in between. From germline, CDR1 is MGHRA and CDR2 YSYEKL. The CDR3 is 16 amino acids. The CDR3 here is CASSQRRESTYNEQFF. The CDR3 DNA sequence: TGCGCCAGCAGCCAGCGCCGGGAGAGCACCTACAATGAGCAGTTCTTC.

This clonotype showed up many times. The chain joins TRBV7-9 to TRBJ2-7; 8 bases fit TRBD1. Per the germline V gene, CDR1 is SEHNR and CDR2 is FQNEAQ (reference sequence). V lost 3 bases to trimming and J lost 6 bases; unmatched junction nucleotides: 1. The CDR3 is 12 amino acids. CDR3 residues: CASSLTGAEQYF. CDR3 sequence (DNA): TGTGCCAGCAGCTTGACAGGGGCCGAGCAGTACTTC. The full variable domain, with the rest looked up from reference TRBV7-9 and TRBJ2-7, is DTGVSQNPRHKITKRGQNVTFRCDPISEHNRLYWYRQTLGQGPEFLTYFQNEAQLEKSRLLSDRFSAERPKGSFSTLEIQRTEQGDSAMYLCASSLTGAEQYFGPGTRLTVT.

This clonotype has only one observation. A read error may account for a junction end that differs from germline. CDR3 region: CASSLLGSLRFF. As DNA, the CDR3 is TGTGCCAGCAGCTTGTTAGGGTCTTTAAGGTTCTTC. This rearrangement joins TRBV5-6 to TRBJ1-2, with D hard to call. The CDR3 has 12 amino acids. Germline values: CDR1 SGHDT, CDR2 YYEEEE.